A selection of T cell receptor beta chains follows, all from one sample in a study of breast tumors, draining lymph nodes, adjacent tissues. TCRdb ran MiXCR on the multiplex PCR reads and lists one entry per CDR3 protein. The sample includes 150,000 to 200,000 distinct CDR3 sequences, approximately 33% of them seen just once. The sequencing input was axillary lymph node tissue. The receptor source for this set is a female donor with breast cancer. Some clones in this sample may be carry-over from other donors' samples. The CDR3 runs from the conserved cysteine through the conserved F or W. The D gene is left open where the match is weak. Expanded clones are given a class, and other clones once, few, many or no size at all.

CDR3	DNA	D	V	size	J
CASSTDRAGNTIYF	TGTGCCAGTAGTACAGACAGGGCTGGAAACACCATATATTTT	TRBD1	TRBV19	many	TRBJ1-3
CASGARQGLGNIQYF	TGCGCCAGCGGGGCCCGACAGGGACTAGGAAACATTCAGTACTTC	-	TRBV4-1	-	TRBJ2-4
CASRLTGSLTYEQYF	TGTGCCAGTAGATTAACAGGGAGCTTGACCTACGAGCAGTACTTC	-	TRBV19	many	TRBJ2-7
CASSLGRAGELFF	TGTGCCAGCTCCCTCGGGAGGGCCGGGGAGCTGTTTTTT	TRBD2	TRBV6-6	few	TRBJ2-2
CASGLAIRGEKLFF	TGTGCTAGTGGTTTGGCTATCAGGGGCGAAAAACTGTTTTTT	-	TRBV12-5	many	TRBJ1-4
CASRGAAANEKLFF	TGTGCCAGCAGAGGGGCCGCGGCTAATGAAAAACTGTTTTTT	-	TRBV6-5	many	TRBJ1-4
CASRDRLNQPQHF	TGTGCCAGCAGGGACAGACTAAATCAGCCCCAGCATTTT	-	TRBV6-2/TRBV6-3	few	TRBJ1-5
CASSQVAGIIGELFF	TGTGCCAGCAGCCAAGTTGCAGGGATTATCGGGGAGCTGTTTTTT	-	TRBV4-2	many	TRBJ2-2
CASSSTMSYEQYF	TGTGCCAGCAGTTCGACGATGTCCTACGAGCAGTACTTC	-	TRBV6-5	many	TRBJ2-7
CASSPRQGGSYNEQFF	TGTGCCAGCAGCCCGAGACAGGGTGGATCCTACAATGAGCAGTTCTTC	TRBD1	TRBV7-6	many	TRBJ2-1
CATSAGGGHDEQFF	TGTGCCACCAGTGCCGGCGGGGGTCACGATGAGCAGTTCTTC	TRBD2	TRBV24-1	-	TRBJ2-1
CASSYTGDLGGYTF	TGTGCCAGCAGTTATACAGGGGATTTGGGTGGCTACACCTTC	TRBD1	TRBV5-6	many	TRBJ1-2
CASSSPPGVEQIERYTF	TGCGCCAGCAGCTCGCCTCCAGGAGTTGAGCAGATAGAGCGCTACACCTTC	-	TRBV5-1	-	TRBJ1-2
CASSSGGGDNVLTF	TGTGCCAGCAGCTCCGGGGGCGGGGACAACGTCCTGACTTTC	-	TRBV7-3	-	TRBJ2-6
CASSHTRPGNTIYF	TGTGCCAGCAGCCATACCCGCCCCGGAAACACCATATATTTT	-	TRBV7-9	many	TRBJ1-3
CASSLVPGQGKLFF	TGTGCCAGCAGCCTCGTCCCGGGACAGGGAAAACTGTTTTTT	TRBD1	TRBV6-2/TRBV6-3	few	TRBJ1-4
CASSPGTVTYEQYF	TGTGCCAGCAGCCCCGGGACAGTTACCTACGAGCAGTACTTC	TRBD1	TRBV7-6	many	TRBJ2-7
CASSSTGGNSPLHF	TGTGCCAGCAGCTCCACAGGGGGGAATTCACCCCTCCACTTT	TRBD1	TRBV7-3	many	TRBJ1-6
CAWSDGLTAGNTIYF	TGTGCCTGGAGTGATGGACTCACTGCTGGAAACACCATATATTTT	-	TRBV30	many	TRBJ1-3
CASSLGSSEQFF	TGTGCCAGCAGCTTAGGATCTAGTGAGCAGTTCTTC	-	TRBV7-9	many	TRBJ2-1
CASSVGSSGQETQYF	TGTGCCAGCAGCGTAGGGTCTAGCGGGCAAGAGACCCAGTACTTC	TRBD2	TRBV9	many	TRBJ2-5
CASRLTSPYNEQFF	TGTGCCAGCAGACTAACTAGCCCATACAATGAGCAGTTCTTC	-	TRBV6-1	few	TRBJ2-1
CASSSGLAGSEQYF	TGTGCCAGCAGCTCCGGACTAGCGGGCTCCGAGCAGTACTTC	TRBD2	TRBV9	many	TRBJ2-7
CASSFSLGWDRNYGYTF	TGTGCCAGCAGCTTCAGTCTTGGGTGGGACAGGAACTATGGCTACACCTTC	TRBD1	TRBV13	many	TRBJ1-2
CSASPPPNQETQYF	TGCAGTGCCTCTCCTCCACCAAACCAAGAGACCCAGTACTTC	-	TRBV20-1	many	TRBJ2-5